This entry describes one T cell receptor (beta chain). This record comes from a study of blood T cell repertoires in COVID-19. The wider study: COVID-19 samples collected from the United States, Italy and Spain covered acute and convalescent phases. Sample material is recorded as cDNA or gDNA derived from T cells, B-cell-depleted T cells, or PBMCs.

As handled by the study authors: Estimation of nucleated cell counts relied on the amplification of reference gene primers. Sequencing used immunoSEQ multiplex PCR; TCRdb keeps in-frame clones, though not all of them. Clonal size and the V and J genes are those of that table, whereas D and trimming came from the DNA. This table has under 150,000 clones, roughly 91% appearing once. The source is a man over 45 with active or convalescent COVID-19. The specimen was peripheral blood.

CDR3 in DNA: TGCAGCGTCGGGGCCCGCAGGGGAGAGACCCAGTACTTC. It yields the protein CSVGARRGETQYF. V and J are TRBV29-1 and TRBJ2-5; possible D gene TRBD1, 6 bases. The CDR3 is made up of 13 amino acids. Trimming took off 6 bases at V and 4 bases at J, with 15 bases between the two ends. Germline V gene data show CDR1 as SQVTM and CDR2 as ANQGSEA.